Below, 10 T cell receptor beta chains from the same sample are listed, as sequenced in a study of graft-versus-host responses after intestinal transplantation (dated by TCRdb to the early 2020s). These TCRs are of unknown antigen specificity. The intended sense of this specimen's time point label: cells obtained before transplantation from donor or recipient. Library generation was performed with the immunoSEQ multiplex PCR assay. TCRdb holds this immuneACCESS table with in-frame rearrangements only. Some clones are missing; in checked studies, unresolved V genes explain under half, and the rest has no known cause. A total of about 94,000 clones appear in this sample, roughly nine tenths of them only once. Nearly 0.5% of the sample is held by the ten biggest clonotypes. The specimen comprised unstimulated CD8+ T cells sorted from spleen or lymph node cells, sampled before intestinal transplant. Every receptor here comes from a human donor who received an intestinal transplant.

V usage is TRBV19 and J usage is TRBJ1-1; D might be TRBD1 (5 bases). CDR3 length: 16 amino acids. CDR1 LNHDA and CDR2 SQIVND come from the germline V gene (reference sequence). Trimming took off 4 bases at V and 1 base at J, with 16 bases between the two ends. The CDR3 reads CASSREPGPGNTEAFF. In DNA form, the CDR3 reads TGTGCCAGTAGTAGAGAGCCAGGGCCGGGGAACACTGAAGCTTTCTTT.

The chain joins TRBV30 to TRBJ2-1; D unclear. This CDR3 comprises 10 residues. Germline V gene data show CDR1 as GTSNPN and CDR2 as SVGIG (reference sequence). The CDR3 loop reads CSAGPNEQFF. The DNA for the CDR3 is TGTTCCGCCGGTCCCAATGAGCAGTTCTTC.

This clone has a single count. The J gene is TRBJ2-5, the V gene TRBV6-1; 8 bases are shared with TRBD1. The CDR3 has 13 residues. The germline V gene has CDR1 MNHNS and CDR2 SASEGT. The trim removed 6 bases at V and 2 bases at J, leaving 2 bases unmatched. CDR3 DNA sequence: TGTGCCAGCAGCCGGGACAGGCAAGAGACCCAGTACTTC. It specifies CASSRDRQETQYF.

This clone was recorded a few times. The chain has TRBV5-6 and TRBJ2-7, with 10 positions matching TRBD2. This CDR3 is built from 15 residues. The ends lost 4 bases at V and 1 base at J; junction bases unmatched: 5. Germline V gene sequence: CDR1 SGHDT, CDR2 YYEEEE. In nucleotides, the CDR3 is TGTGCCAGCAGCCTCGGGACTAGCGCTTCCTACGAGCAGTACTTC. This encodes CASSLGTSASYEQYF.

The V call is TRBV7-3, the J call TRBJ2-1; the D gene is possibly TRBD2 (5 bases). V was shortened by 0 bases and J by 3 bases, with 12 bases between the two germline ends. The CDR3 totals 16 residues. CDR1 is SGHTA and CDR2 is FQGTGA in the germline V gene. The CDR3 here is CASSLTQSSYYNEQFF. The CDR3 DNA sequence: TGTGCCAGCAGCTTAACGCAGTCTAGCTACTACAATGAGCAGTTCTTC.

This chain uses TRBV13 with TRBJ1-2; D might be TRBD1 (5 bases). The CDR3 sequence is 14 residues long. CDR1 is PRHDT, CDR2 FYEKMQ, per germline (reference sequence). Between the trimmed V and J ends, which lost 0 bases and 3 bases, there was a span of 8 bases. CDR3 in DNA: TGTGCCAGCAGCTTAGGAGGGGCGGACTATGGCTACACCTTC. Amino acid sequence: CASSLGGADYGYTF.

CDR3 nucleotide sequence: TGTGCCAGTAGTATAGATCAGAACACTGAAGCTTTCTTT. It translates to CASSIDQNTEAFF. V is TRBV19 and J is TRBJ1-1; D is uncertain. The CDR3 is made up of 13 amino acids. CDR1 and CDR2 (germline): LNHDA, SQIVND (reference sequence). Trimming pared 0 bases from V and 1 base from J, leaving 3 bases between. Complete variable domain (other parts from reference TRBV19 and TRBJ1-1): DGGITQSPKYLFRKEGQNVTLSCEQNLNHDAMYWYRQDPGQGLRLIYYSQIVNDFQKGDIAEGYSVSREKKESFPLTVTSAQKNPTAFYLCASSIDQNTEAFFGQGTRLTVV.

The chain uses TRBV27 and TRBJ2-1; TRBD2 aligns across 7 bases. CDR1 MNHEY and CDR2 SMNVEV come from the germline V gene (reference sequence). The CDR3 has 15 amino acids. Losses at the gene ends were 2 bases for V and 3 bases for J; bases not matched to a gene: 4. The CDR3 coding sequence is TGTGCCAGCAGTTTAGGGTCTAGCGGCTACAATGAGCAGTTCTTC. Its protein product is CASSLGSSGYNEQFF.

This sequence joins TRBV7-9 and TRBJ1-1; 8 bases are a match to TRBD1. CDR1 is SEHNR, CDR2 FQNEAQ, per germline (reference sequence). The CDR3 is 15 residues long. Trimming took 2 bases from V and 6 from J; bases not matched to a gene: 8. DNA of the CDR3: TGTGCCAGCAGCTTATTTCAGGGGGCGCATGCTGAAGCTTTCTTT. It is translated as CASSLFQGAHAEAFF.

Here the CDR3 reads CASSLALVRTGKNYEQYF. The CDR3 region has the DNA TGCGCCAGCAGCTTGGCCTTGGTACGGACAGGGAAGAACTACGAGCAGTACTTC. The rearrangement joins TRBV5-1 to TRBJ2-7, with TRBD1 identical over 8 bases. CDR3 length equals 18 residues. V was pared by 0 bases and J by 3 bases, with 14 bases of the junction left unmatched. In germline, CDR1 is SGHRS, CDR2 YFSETQ.